This T cell receptor (beta chain) was sequenced during a study of cytomegalovirus exposure and HLA in healthy donors. General study results and limits: The authors listed around 150 TCR beta chains as cytomegalovirus-associated.

Here immunoSEQ multiplex PCR was the method, and the copy in TCRdb shows in-frame clones only, minus some. This table holds roughly 150,000 clones, roughly 86% found once. The V segment lost 0 bases and the J segment 1 base; nucleotides outside the gene matches: 4. Germline V gene lookup returns CDR1 SGHNT and CDR2 YYREEE (reference sequence). The length of the CDR3 is 18 residues. It was the 120-subject validation cohort, separate from the roughly 700-subject first cohort, to which the donors belonged. About this clone: Its antigen is unidentified.

The sequenced sample consisted of PBMCs. The chain carries TRBV5-4 and TRBJ2-3; 14 bases align to TRBD2. The TCR sequence derives from a young man in good health and CMV-seropositive. CDR3 DNA sequence: TGTGCCAGCAGCTTGGCCCCGGGACTAGCGGGGGGCACAGATACGCAGTATTTT. This sequence encodes CASSLAPGLAGGTDTQYF.